This T cell receptor beta chain was profiled in a study of OX40 agonist ivuxolimab in advanced cancers. Trimming cost V 2 bases and J 6 bases; bases outside gene matches: 5. CDR3 length: 14 amino acids. Germline CDR1 SGHNT, CDR2 YYREEE (reference sequence). This clone has a single count. Profiling relied on immunoSEQ multiplex PCR, and the TCRdb table lists in-frame clones only, not all of them. The table lists some 52,000 clones, 94% of them singletons. Sequencing used CD4+ or CD8+ T cells sorted from blood, obtained in a trial of the OX40 agonist ivuxolimab. This TCR was recovered from an adult with an advanced solid tumor such as melanoma, head and neck, liver or kidney cancer. The chain couples TRBV5-4 to TRBJ2-3; the match to TRBD2 covers 8 bases. The CDR3 bases are TGTGCCAGCAGCTTCTCGGGACTAGATGATACGCAGTATTTT. Translation: CASSFSGLDDTQYF.